This T cell receptor beta chain was recovered during a study of blood T cells in healthy people across ages. Study context: When template switching was applied, about one barcoded beta molecule was captured per two T cells.

The CDR3 consists of 15 residues. Germline CDR1 reads LGHNA; CDR2 reads YSLEER. Trimming removed 1 base from V and 3 bases from J, with 12 bases in between. The authors isolated at least 6.5 million PBMCs per sample. Through a sample-barcoded 5' primer and a J-beta primer mix, a second PCR was run for 7 to 11 cycles. A template-switch adaptor that had 12 random nucleotides put a tag on each cDNA molecule. TCRdb re-analysed the 5' RACE reads in MiXCR, keeping a single row per CDR3 protein. The sample consists of around 1,800,000 distinct CDR3 sequences, around 40% of them appearing once. General study findings and limits: CMV infection status of these donors was not known.

About this clonotype itself: Its antigen is undetermined.

This chain uses TRBV4-3 with TRBJ1-2; D not certain. This clonotype was sampled from a human donor in good health. The sequencing sample was made of blood. The DNA for the CDR3 is TGCGCCAGCAGCCAAGGTAGACGGGCGGACTATGGCTACACCTTC. It specifies CASSQGRRADYGYTF.